These 15 T cell receptor beta chains were sequenced from one sample in a study of cytomegalovirus exposure and HLA in healthy donors. The PCR made use of 60 Vbeta and 13 Jbeta primers. Produced via immunoSEQ multiplex PCR; TCRdb's table is partial and in-frame only. The repertoire holds about 150,000 clones, around 80% seen once, with less than 15% in the top ten. Sequenced: PBMCs. The receptors here all came from a man aged 35 to 55 in good health and CMV-seropositive.

V gene TRBV28 combines with J gene TRBJ2-7, with 7 positions matching TRBD1. The CDR3 consists of 13 residues. J was trimmed by 1 base and V by 4 bases; bases with no gene match: 1. CDR1 and CDR2 (germline): MDHEN, SYDVKM. The CDR3 DNA follows: TGTGCCAGCAGTTCGGGACAGTCCTACGAGCAGTACTTC. Its translation: CASSSGQSYEQYF.

The V call is TRBV28, the J call TRBJ1-4; no firm D call. Germline V gives CDR1 MDHEN, CDR2 SYDVKM. The V gene lost 3 bases and the J gene lost 10 bases, with 18 bases spanning the gap. The CDR3 runs to 15 residues. CDR3 amino acids: CASSFSTVRSRKLFF. The CDR3 DNA reads as TGTGCCAGCAGTTTTAGTACCGTTAGATCCCGAAAACTGTTTTTT.

CDR3 bases: TGTGCCACCAGCAGAGGGGACAGCAATGAGCAGTTCTTC. Its translation is CATSRGDSNEQFF. The rearrangement uses TRBV15 and TRBJ2-1; TRBD1 agrees at 7 bases. There are 13 residues in the CDR3. With V trimmed by 1 base and J by 6 bases, 0 bases remained unmatched. CDR1 LNHNV and CDR2 YYDKDF come from the germline V gene (reference sequence).

The rearrangement links TRBV25-1 to TRBJ2-7; 9 bases align to TRBD2. Germline CDR1 MGHDK, CDR2 SYGVNS. The CDR3 has 14 amino acids. J gave up 2 bases and V 4 bases, and 3 bases lay outside the gene matches. Here the CDR3 DNA reads TGTGCCAGCAGTGGGGGGACTAGCCCCTACGAGCAGTACTTC. It yields the protein CASSGGTSPYEQYF.

This clone was picked up one time. This chain links TRBV7-6 with TRBJ2-2, with D tentatively TRBD1 (7 bases). Germline V lookup: CDR1 SGHVS, CDR2 FNYEAQ. Trimming took 5 bases from V and 3 from J, leaving 19 bases between them. The CDR3 runs to 17 residues. The CDR3, as DNA: TGTGCCAGCAGCCCCTCCGGAGGGGGCGCGTACACCGGGGAGCTGTTTTTT. It translates to CASSPSGGGAYTGELFF.

The V call is TRBV6-6, the J call TRBJ1-1; D is perhaps TRBD1 (5 bases). V was shortened by 2 bases and J by 1 base, with 8 bases between the two germline ends. The CDR3 is made up of 14 amino acids. Germline V gives CDR1 MNHNY, CDR2 SVGAGI (reference sequence). DNA for the CDR3: TGTGCCAGCAGTTACCAAAGGGGGAACACTGAAGCTTTCTTT. It translates to CASSYQRGNTEAFF.

This clone was observed once. The gene calls are TRBV12-5 and TRBJ2-3, with 10 bases lining up with TRBD2. After removal of 5 bases from V and 3 bases from J, the junction contained 8 bases not matched to a gene. CDR1 is LGHNT and CDR2 is FRNRAP in the germline V gene. There are 16 residues in the CDR3. CDR3 region: CASGLASGSRTDTQYF. The CDR3, as DNA: TGTGCTAGTGGTCTTGCTAGCGGGAGTAGAACAGATACGCAGTATTTT.

The CDR3 DNA reads TGTGCCAGCAGTTTTAGCGGCTGGGGCCTCGAGCAGTACTTC. The encoded protein is CASSFSGWGLEQYF. The V and J genes are TRBV27 and TRBJ2-7; tentatively, D is TRBD2 (6 bases). CDR3 length: 14 amino acids. Germline values: CDR1 MNHEY, CDR2 SMNVEV (reference sequence). Trimming took off 3 bases at V and 6 bases at J, with 15 bases between the two ends.

This chain connects TRBV14 to TRBJ2-2; no clear D. The CDR3 extends over 13 amino acids. CDR1 is SGHDN and CDR2 is FVKESK in the germline V gene. The ends were cut back, 2 bases at V and 6 bases at J, with 7 bases in the middle. CDR3 sequence: CASSQFWPGELFF. In DNA form, the CDR3 reads TGTGCCAGCAGCCAATTTTGGCCCGGGGAGCTGTTTTTT.

The table lists this clone with a few counts. CDR3 loop: CASSVLSYEQYF. DNA for the CDR3: TGTGCCAGCAGTGTTCTGAGCTACGAGCAGTACTTC. This rearrangement joins TRBV6-1 to TRBJ2-7; unclear D gene. The ends were cut back, 4 bases at V and 3 bases at J, with 7 bases in the middle. Germline lookup yields CDR1 MNHNS and CDR2 SASEGT. CDR3 size: 12 residues.

This chain joins TRBV5-1 and TRBJ2-5, with D tentatively TRBD1 (5 bases). Trimming stripped 1 base from V and 1 base from J, with 14 bases between. Germline V lookup: CDR1 SGHRS, CDR2 YFSETQ. The CDR3 covers 16 residues. The CDR3 sequence is CASSLTTGTSQETQYF. DNA for the CDR3: TGCGCCAGCAGCTTGACCACAGGAACATCCCAAGAGACCCAGTACTTC.

The chain has TRBV6-1 and TRBJ1-1, with D tentatively TRBD1 (5 bases). The CDR3 contains 13 residues. Germline assignment: CDR1 MNHNS and CDR2 SASEGT. V lost 4 bases to trimming and J lost 8 bases, with 14 bases between them. CDR3 DNA: TGTGCCAGCAGTGTCCTCCAGGGTTCCGAAGCTTTCTTT. This translates into CASSVLQGSEAFF.

This clone has only a few counts. The genes are TRBV7-9 and TRBJ2-1; possibly TRBD2 for D (5 bases). CDR3 size: 17 residues. The V gene's germline CDR1 is SEHNR and CDR2 FQNEAQ (reference sequence). Trimming stripped 0 bases from V and 5 bases from J, with 17 bases between. The CDR3 DNA reads as TGTGCCAGCAGCTTAGCGCGAGGGTCTCTACACAACAATGAGCAGTTCTTC. Its translation is CASSLARGSLHNNEQFF.

The rearrangement links TRBV7-6 to TRBJ2-1; 16 bases are shared with TRBD2. After removal of 5 bases from V and 10 bases from J, the junction contained 17 bases not matched to a gene. This CDR3 is built from 19 residues. The germline V gene encodes CDR1 SGHVS and CDR2 FNYEAQ. The CDR3 nucleotides are TGTGCCAGCAGCGCGTTCACAGGGGCCGGGACTAGCGGGAGGGGGGAGCAGTTCTTC. The encoded protein is CASSAFTGAGTSGRGEQFF. The full variable domain, rest sourced from reference TRBV7-6 and TRBJ2-1, is GAGVSQSPRYKVTKRGQDVALRCDPISGHVSLYWYRQALGQGPEFLTYFNYEAQQDKSGLPNDRFSAERPEGSISTLTIQRTEQRDSAMYRCASSAFTGAGTSGRGEQFFGPGTRLTVL.

The chain employs TRBV9 and TRBJ2-5, with TRBD2 matching 14 bases. V was clipped by 3 bases and J by 5 bases; unmatched bases: 6. The CDR3 extends over 16 amino acids. CDR1 is SGDLS and CDR2 is YYNGEE in the germline V gene. CDR3 nucleotides: TGTGCCAGCAGCGCCGTGACTAGCGGGAGGGGGGAGACCCAGTACTTC. Translating gives CASSAVTSGRGETQYF.